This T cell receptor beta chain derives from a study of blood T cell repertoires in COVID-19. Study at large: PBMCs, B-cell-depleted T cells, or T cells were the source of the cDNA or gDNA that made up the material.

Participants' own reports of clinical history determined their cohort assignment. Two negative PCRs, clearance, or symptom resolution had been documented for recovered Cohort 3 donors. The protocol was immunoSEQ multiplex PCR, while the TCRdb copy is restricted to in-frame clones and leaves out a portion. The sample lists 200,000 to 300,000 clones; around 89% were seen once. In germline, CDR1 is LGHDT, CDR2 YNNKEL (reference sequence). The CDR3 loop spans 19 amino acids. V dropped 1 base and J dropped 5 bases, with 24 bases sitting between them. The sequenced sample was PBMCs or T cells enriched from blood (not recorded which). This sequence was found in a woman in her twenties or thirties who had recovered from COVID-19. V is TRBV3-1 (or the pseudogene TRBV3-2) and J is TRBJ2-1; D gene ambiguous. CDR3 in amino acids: CASSQVIRDSPSENNEQFF. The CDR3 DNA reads TGTGCCAGCAGCCAAGTTATTCGTGACTCCCCCAGCGAGAACAATGAGCAGTTCTTC.